Below, 30 T cell receptor beta chains from the same sample are listed, as sequenced in a study of T cells in Graves' hyperthyroidism and ophthalmopathy. Amplification of TCR beta CDR3 regions used RNA as the template. RT-PCR in the first round (using the HTBI primer set) targeted the TCR CDR3. TCRdb reprocessed the multiplex PCR reads via MiXCR and lists one record per CDR3 protein. The sample has around 440,000 distinct CDR3 sequences, less than 20% seen once. Source material: blood. These receptors came from a woman aged 18-29 years with Graves' hyperthyroidism.

This chain joins TRBV9 and TRBJ2-3; TRBD2 matches 9 bases. J was trimmed by 3 bases and V by 1 base; bases with no gene match: 3. Germline V gene lookup returns CDR1 SGDLS and CDR2 YYNGEE. CDR3 length equals 15 residues. The CDR3 is CASSVPSGATDTQYF. The CDR3, as DNA: TGTGCCAGCAGCGTACCTAGCGGGGCGACAGATACGCAGTATTTT.

This clonotype was detected many times. The chain is built from TRBV12-3 or TRBV12-4 and TRBJ2-7, with D tentatively TRBD2 (6 bases). The CDR3 extends over 13 amino acids. The V end was cut by 4 bases, the J end by 2 bases, with 9 bases between. CDR3 sequence (DNA): TGTGCCAGCAGTTGGGGACTGCCCTACGAGCAGTACTTC. This codes for CASSWGLPYEQYF.

In its sample, this clonotype was seen many times. The V call is TRBV20-1, the J call TRBJ2-1; tentatively, D is TRBD2 (6 bases). The CDR3 covers 17 residues. Germline V gives CDR1 DFQATT, CDR2 SNEGSKA (reference sequence). V was pared by 0 bases and J by 3 bases, with 18 bases between. CDR3 region: CSARDPRLVGDYNEQFF. The DNA for the CDR3 is TGCAGTGCTAGAGATCCGAGACTAGTCGGTGACTACAATGAGCAGTTCTTC.

This clonotype was recorded a few times. A read error may produce the germline difference seen at one junction end. The chain joins TRBV20-1 to TRBJ1-1; TRBD1 aligns across 9 bases. This CDR3 spans 15 amino acids. CDR1 is DFQATT and CDR2 is SNEGSKA in the germline V gene (reference sequence). The CDR3 DNA sequence: TGCAGTGCTAGAGGCCCGGGACAGGGCCCCTCTGAGGCTTTCTTT. It specifies CSARGPGQGPSEAFF.

This sequence joins TRBV28 and TRBJ2-1, with D tentatively TRBD1 (5 bases). CDR3 length: 14 amino acids. V dropped 11 bases and J dropped 6 bases, with 20 bases sitting between them. In germline, CDR1 is MDHEN, CDR2 SYDVKM. Here the CDR3 reads CAAERAGPSNEQFF. In DNA form, the CDR3 reads TGTGCCGCCGAACGGGCAGGGCCGTCCAATGAGCAGTTCTTC. Combining the CDR3 with reference TRBV28 and TRBJ2-1 gives the whole variable domain DVKVTQSSRYLVKRTGEKVFLECVQDMDHENMFWYRQDPGLGLRLIYFSYDVKMKEKGDIPEGYSVSREKKERFSLILESASTNQTSMYLCAAERAGPSNEQFFGPGTRLTVL.

This clonotype was detected ten times or more. The rearrangement links TRBV7-9 to TRBJ1-1; D is undetermined. CDR1 SEHNR and CDR2 FQNEAQ come from the germline V gene (reference sequence). Between the trimmed V and J ends, which lost 2 bases and 0 bases, there was a span of 7 bases. This CDR3 is built from 14 residues. In DNA, the CDR3 is TGTGCCAGCAGCTTATCGATGTTGAACACTGAAGCTTTCTTT. Translation: CASSLSMLNTEAFF.

This clonotype appeared a single time. This may arise from a read error, as a much more abundant clone is one base away. This CDR3 is CASSPLGSLDQPQHF. The DNA for the CDR3 is TGTGCCAGCAGCCCCCTAGGGTCCCTCGATCAGCCCCAGCATTTT. V and J are TRBV9 and TRBJ1-5; D not resolved. Trimming took 4 bases from V and 5 from J, leaving 16 bases between them. CDR3 length: 15 amino acids. CDR1 is SGDLS, CDR2 YYNGEE, per germline. Looking up the rest from reference TRBV9 and TRBJ1-5 gives the full variable domain: DSGVTQTPKHLITATGQRVTLRCSPRSGDLSVYWYQQSLDQGLQFLIQYYNGEERAKGNILERFSAQQFPDLHSELNLSSLELGDSALYFCASSPLGSLDQPQHFGDGTRLSIL.

The chain combines TRBV30 with TRBJ2-7; D possibly corresponds to TRBD2 (5 bases). Germline loops: CDR1 GTSNPN, CDR2 SVGIG (reference sequence). The CDR3 is made up of 13 amino acids. Between the trimmed V and J ends, which lost 3 bases and 2 bases, there was a span of 11 bases. CDR3 coding DNA: TGTGCCTGGAGACTCAGCGGTACCTACGAGCAGTACTTC. Protein product: CAWRLSGTYEQYF.

This clonotype was picked up a small number of times. This sequence joins TRBV9 and TRBJ1-6; D may be TRBD1 (5 bases). The V and J ends lost 0 bases and 6 bases respectively, with 7 bases between them. The CDR3 loop spans 14 amino acids. Germline V gene sequence: CDR1 SGDLS, CDR2 YYNGEE. The CDR3 bases are TGTGCCAGCAGCGTAGCAGGGACTAATTCACCCCTCCACTTT. It translates to CASSVAGTNSPLHF.

This clonotype appeared a few times. V usage is TRBV6-4 and J usage is TRBJ2-7, with unresolved D. V was cut by 3 bases and J by 0 bases, with 18 bases left in between. The CDR3 loop spans 17 amino acids. The germline gives CDR1 MRHNA, CDR2 SNTAGT. DNA for the CDR3: TGTGCCAGCAGTGAGAAGTTCTGGGAAACCAGCTCCTACGAGCAGTACTTC. This gives the protein CASSEKFWETSSYEQYF.

This clonotype was observed at least ten times. The chain recombines TRBV5-1 with TRBJ2-7; the D gene is possibly TRBD2 (5 bases). V was cut by 4 bases and J by 3 bases, with 11 bases left in between. This CDR3 is 13 amino acids long. Looked up from germline, CDR1 is SGHRS and CDR2 is YFSETQ. The CDR3 DNA reads as TGCGCCAGCAGCCTAGGAGGTATCTACGAGCAGTACTTC. It encodes CASSLGGIYEQYF.

This clonotype was picked up many times. The V call is TRBV20-1, the J call TRBJ2-3; 12 bases agree with TRBD2. The trim removed 6 bases at V and 3 bases at J, leaving 7 bases unmatched. The CDR3 runs 15 residues. Germline V gene data show CDR1 as DFQATT and CDR2 as SNEGSKA (reference sequence). The CDR3 DNA reads as TGCAGTGCCCCGGGGACTAGCGGGTTAACAGATACGCAGTATTTT. It translates to CSAPGTSGLTDTQYF.

The sample holds many counts of this clonotype. DNA for the CDR3: TGTGCCAGCAGCCAAGGACGTCCTAATTCACCCCTCCACTTT. Residues: CASSQGRPNSPLHF. V and J are TRBV3-1 and TRBJ1-6; D is unresolved. CDR1 is LGHDT and CDR2 is YNNKEL in the germline V gene (reference sequence). Trimming shortened V by 1 base and J by 6 bases, and 7 bases separated the two germline ends. CDR3 size: 14 residues.

In its sample, this clonotype was seen many times. The rearrangement joins TRBV2 to TRBJ2-3, with TRBD2 matching over 8 bases. The CDR3 contains 16 residues. Per the germline V gene, CDR1 is SNHLY and CDR2 is FYNNEI. The J segment lost 3 bases and the V segment lost 4 bases, leaving 9 bases of the junction unmatched. CDR3 sequence reads: CASSARGGSLTDTQYF. CDR3 nucleotide sequence: TGTGCCAGCAGTGCTCGCGGGGGGTCGTTGACAGATACGCAGTATTTT.

This clonotype was detected a few times. This chain joins TRBV5-4 and TRBJ2-5; D gene uncertain. The CDR3 has 14 residues. Germline V gene data show CDR1 as SGHNT and CDR2 as YYREEE (reference sequence). Trimming stripped 4 bases from V and 1 base from J, with 11 bases between. This chain's CDR3 is CASSRLGSQETQYF. CDR3 nucleotides: TGTGCCAGCAGCCGCTTAGGATCCCAAGAGACCCAGTACTTC.

The chain recombines TRBV6-2 or TRBV6-3 with TRBJ1-2; D gene uncertain. Looked up from germline, CDR1 is MNHEY and CDR2 is SVGEGT. The CDR3 sequence is 14 residues long. V dropped 6 bases and J dropped 2 bases, with 13 bases sitting between them. The CDR3 here is CASRAAKGNYGYTF. CDR3 in DNA: TGTGCCAGCAGGGCCGCGAAAGGGAACTATGGCTACACCTTC.

J is TRBJ2-2 and V is TRBV12-3 or TRBV12-4; a possible D gene is TRBD1 (7 bases). The V end lost 3 bases, the J end lost 7 bases, and 9 bases lay between the germline ends. The CDR3 runs to 13 residues. The CDR3 is CASSFRGDGELFF. Written as DNA, the CDR3 is TGTGCCAGCAGTTTCAGGGGGGACGGGGAGCTGTTTTTT.

The chain links TRBV10-3 to TRBJ1-3; D not resolved. V was pared by 0 bases and J by 4 bases, with 4 bases between. Germline V gene lookup returns CDR1 ENHRY and CDR2 SYGVKD. This CDR3 comprises 13 residues. CDR3 DNA: TGTGCCATCAGTGAGTCTAACGGAAACACCATATATTTT. Its translation: CAISESNGNTIYF.

This clonotype was observed a handful of times. A much larger clone lies one base from this, so it may be a read error. The conserved closing phenylalanine or tryptophan is absent in this CDR3, likely reflecting a read error. Written as DNA, the CDR3 is TGTGCCAGCAGCTTAGGGGGGGCGTCTTACGAGCAGTACCTC. It translates to CASSLGGASYEQYL. V usage is TRBV7-2 and J usage is TRBJ2-7; tentatively, D is TRBD1 or TRBD2 (6 bases each). CDR3 size: 14 residues. Between the trimmed V and J ends, which lost 1 base and 4 bases, there was a span of 11 bases. Looked up from germline, CDR1 is SGHTA and CDR2 is FQGNSA.

This clonotype was observed once. A single base separates this from a much larger clone, so it may be a read error. CDR3 coding DNA: TGTCCCAGCAGTGAAGCGGGCAGCGGGGGGCGCACAGATACGCAGTATTTT. It yields the protein CPSSEAGSGGRTDTQYF. The chain recombines TRBV6-1 with TRBJ2-3; 9 bases are shared with TRBD2. CDR3 length: 17 amino acids. Per germline, CDR1 MNHNS and CDR2 SASEGT.

This chain joins TRBV4-1 and TRBJ2-1; 8 nucleotides agree with TRBD2. The CDR3 spans 16 residues. V was pared by 2 bases and J by 2 bases, with 5 bases of the junction left unmatched. Germline V CDR1 and CDR2: MGHRA, YSYEKL. The CDR3: CASSQQTGGPYNEQFF. CDR3 nucleotide sequence: TGCGCCAGCAGCCAACAGACGGGAGGGCCCTACAATGAGCAGTTCTTC.

This clonotype was seen at least ten times. V is TRBV7-2 and J is TRBJ2-2; D is ambiguous. Germline V gene lookup returns CDR1 SGHTA and CDR2 FQGNSA. Trimming removed 2 bases from V and 7 bases from J, with 14 bases in between. This CDR3 has 15 residues. The CDR3 is CASSLSLSSSGELFF. The DNA of the CDR3 is TGTGCCAGCAGCTTATCCCTTAGCAGCAGCGGGGAGCTGTTTTTT. The full variable domain, with the rest looked up from reference TRBV7-2 and TRBJ2-2, is GAGVSQSPSNKVTEKGKDVELRCDPISGHTALYWYRQSLGQGLEFLIYFQGNSAPDKSGLPSDRFSAERTGGSVSTLTIQRTQQEDSAVYLCASSLSLSSSGELFFGEGSRLTVL.

The rearrangement links TRBV5-1 to TRBJ2-2; maybe TRBD2 (6 bases). Trimming shortened V by 0 bases and J by 1 base, and 13 bases separated the two germline ends. The germline gives CDR1 SGHRS, CDR2 YFSETQ. This CDR3 region has 17 residues. CDR3 sequence: CASSLAPSEGNTGELFF. In DNA, the CDR3 is TGCGCCAGCAGCTTGGCCCCTAGCGAGGGGAACACCGGGGAGCTGTTTTTT. The full variable domain, with the rest looked up from reference TRBV5-1 and TRBJ2-2, is KAGVTQTPRYLIKTRGQQVTLSCSPISGHRSVSWYQQTPGQGLQFLFEYFSETQRNKGNFPGRFSGRQFSNSRSEMNVSTLELGDSALYLCASSLAPSEGNTGELFFGEGSRLTVL.

This chain links TRBV27 with TRBJ2-7; D gene uncertain. The length of the CDR3 is 13 residues. Germline values: CDR1 MNHEY, CDR2 SMNVEV (reference sequence). Trimming removed 6 bases at V and 4 bases at J, with 13 bases between. The CDR3 region has the DNA TGTGCCAGCAGGTGGTCAGATGGGTACGAGCAGTACTTC. Protein product: CASRWSDGYEQYF.

This clonotype was observed many times. The V gene is TRBV6-2 or TRBV6-3, the J gene TRBJ1-2, with a possible D match to TRBD1 (6 bases). The germline V and J ends were trimmed by 5 bases and 0 bases, with 16 bases remaining between them. Germline V lookup: CDR1 MNHEY, CDR2 SVGEGT. The CDR3 has 16 residues. CDR3 protein: CASSPVSGATNYGYTF. DNA of the CDR3: TGTGCCAGCAGTCCTGTTTCGGGGGCCACTAACTATGGCTACACCTTC.

This clonotype was counted at least ten times. The V and J genes are TRBV7-8 and TRBJ2-1; 10 positions agree with TRBD2. Germline V lookup: CDR1 SGHVS, CDR2 FQNEAQ. The CDR3 spans 15 residues. V trimming: 2 bases; J trimming: 9 bases; junction bases outside the gene matches: 7. CDR3 nucleotides: TGTGCCAGCAGCTTATCTAGCGGGAGTGTTACTGAGCAGTTCTTC. This codes for CASSLSSGSVTEQFF.

This chain uses TRBV20-1 with TRBJ2-7; D possibly corresponds to TRBD2 (7 bases). The length of the CDR3 is 12 residues. Germline CDR1 DFQATT, CDR2 SNEGSKA (reference sequence). CDR3 in amino acids: CSGGLARNEQYF. As DNA, the CDR3 is TGCAGCGGGGGGCTAGCGAGGAACGAGCAGTACTTC.

This clonotype was picked up a small number of times. CDR3 residues: CASSVRQGNSPLHF. CDR3 bases: TGTGCCAGCAGCGTACGACAGGGTAATTCACCCCTCCACTTT. This chain uses TRBV5-6 with TRBJ1-6; 7 nucleotides line up with TRBD1. The CDR3 contains 14 residues. V was clipped by 4 bases and J by 6 bases; unmatched bases: 4. Germline V gene data show CDR1 as SGHDT and CDR2 as YYEEEE.

The chain has TRBV12-3 or TRBV12-4 and TRBJ1-2; D possibly corresponds to TRBD1 (6 bases). With 3 bases removed from V and 5 bases from J, the gap between germline ends came to 10 bases. This CDR3 comprises 13 residues. The CDR3 DNA reads TGTGCCAGCAGTTTGTGGGACACTTATGGCTACACCTTC. Translated: CASSLWDTYGYTF.

This clonotype is a singleton in its sample. It may be a read error: a sequence one base away is much more abundant. This rearrangement joins TRBV20-1 to TRBJ2-7, with TRBD2 identical over 10 bases. The CDR3 totals 16 residues. V was pared by 5 bases and J by 7 bases, with 17 bases of the junction left unmatched. Germline V lookup: CDR1 DFQATT, CDR2 SNEGSKA (reference sequence). This CDR3 is CSADLPLAGEGNEQYF. The CDR3 coding sequence is TGCAGTGCTGATTTACCCCTAGCGGGAGAGGGTAATGAGCAGTACTTC.